This is a list of T cell receptor beta chains from one sample in a study of cytomegalovirus exposure and HLA in healthy donors. The assay was immunoSEQ multiplex PCR, and TCRdb's table has in-frame clones only and misses some. The sample lists a few hundred thousand clones, around 79% occurring once. The sample was PBMCs. These receptors came from a girl aged 2 to 10 in good health and CMV-seronegative. The CDR3 runs from the conserved cysteine through the conserved F or W. Fields, in order: D gene, V gene, J gene, clone size, CDR3 DNA, CDR3 protein. The D gene is left open where the match is weak. Where a row states a size, it is once, few, many or the class of an expanded clone; other rows omit it.

TRBD1	TRBV7-9	TRBJ1-5	NA	TGTGCCAGCAGCTCTGGGACAGGGGGACAGCCCCAGCATTTT	CASSSGTGGQPQHF
TRBD1	TRBV5-6	TRBJ2-7	NA	TGTGCCAGCAGCTTGTCTAGGGGGCTGAGCTCCTACGAGCAGTACTTC	CASSLSRGLSSYEQYF
TRBD2	TRBV7-9	TRBJ2-3	NA	TGTGCCAGCAGCTTAGTTAGCGGGGGGGATACAGATACGCAGTATTTT	CASSLVSGGDTDTQYF
TRBD2	TRBV4-1	TRBJ2-7	few	TGCGCCAGCAGCCCCACGATAACTAGCGGGAGGGCAGTTTGGTACGAGCAGTACTTC	CASSPTITSGRAVWYEQYF
TRBD1	TRBV12-5	TRBJ1-6	once	TGTGCTAGTGGTTTGGCAAGACAGGGGGCGGAGGATTCACCCCTCCACTTT	CASGLARQGAEDSPLHF
NA	TRBV10-1	TRBJ2-5	few	TGCGCCAGCAGTGAGTCACAGCAAGAGACCCAGTACTTC	CASSESQQETQYF
NA	TRBV4-1	TRBJ1-4	NA	TGCGCCAGCAGCCAAGCGGGGGGCCTAACAACTAATGAAAAACTGTTTTTT	CASSQAGGLTTNEKLFF
TRBD1	TRBV5-6	TRBJ1-6	NA	TGTGCCAGCAGCTTAGCGACCGGGACAGGGTTCAATTCACCCCTCCACTTT	CASSLATGTGFNSPLHF
NA	TRBV4-1	TRBJ1-1	NA	TGCGCCAGCAGCCAGGGTCCAGGGCTTTACGCTGAAGCTTTCTTT	CASSQGPGLYAEAFF
TRBD1	TRBV7-2	TRBJ1-2	NA	TGTGCCAGCAGCTTGACAGGGCTTGGCTACACCTTC	CASSLTGLGYTF
NA	TRBV19	TRBJ1-1	once	TGTGCCAGTAGGGGGAGAGCCACTGAAGCTTTCTTT	CASRGRATEAFF
TRBD2	TRBV11-1	TRBJ2-5	once	TGTGCCAGCAGCTCACGCCTAGCGGGATCGTATAAGTTAGAGACCCAGTACTTC	CASSSRLAGSYKLETQYF
NA	TRBV4-2	TRBJ2-3	NA	TGTGCCAGCACCAGGGGCGGTAGCACAGATACGCAGTATTTT	CASTRGGSTDTQYF
NA	TRBV18	TRBJ1-1	NA	TGTGCCAGCTATCCGAGTCTGAACACTGAAGCTTTCTTT	CASYPSLNTEAFF
NA	TRBV27	TRBJ2-2	NA	TGTGCCAGCAGTGCCTGGCCCGGGGAGCTGTTTTTT	CASSAWPGELFF
TRBD2	TRBV5-1	TRBJ2-1	NA	TGCGCCAGCAGCTTGTTGGCGGGAGGGTGGGATGAGCAGTTCTTC	CASSLLAGGWDEQFF
TRBD1	TRBV27	TRBJ2-1	few	TGTGCCAGCAGTTTATTGGGACAGGGTGGTGAGCAGTTCTTC	CASSLLGQGGEQFF
NA	TRBV21-1	TRBJ1-1	NA	TGTGCCAGCAGACAGGGGGGCACTGAAGCTTTCTTT	CASRQGGTEAFF
NA	TRBV6-1	TRBJ2-4	few	TGTGCCAGCAGTGGCGGGGGCTTACGAAACATTCAGTACTTC	CASSGGGLRNIQYF
TRBD1	TRBV14	TRBJ2-7	NA	TGTGCCAGCAGCCAAGAACAACGGACAGGGGGCCGCGAGCAGTACTTC	CASSQEQRTGGREQYF
NA	TRBV23-1	TRBJ2-7	once	TGCGCCAGCAGTCAATGGAGGGGGCACGGCTACGAGCAGTACTTC	CASSQWRGHGYEQYF
TRBD2	TRBV6-4	TRBJ2-7	NA	TGTGCCAGCAGTGACTTAGCGGGATCCTACGAGCAGTACTTC	CASSDLAGSYEQYF
NA	TRBV4-1	TRBJ2-5	once	TGCGCCAGCAGCCGAACGTGGGGGCTCCAAGAGACCCAGTACTTC	CASSRTWGLQETQYF
NA	TRBV5-1	TRBJ1-1	NA	TGCGCCAGCTACCGGGAACCTCCTTGGGTGAACACTGAAGCTTTCTTT	CASYREPPWVNTEAFF
NA	TRBV6-5	TRBJ2-3	NA	TGTGCCAGCATCAACCCGGGCACAGATACGCAGTATTTT	CASINPGTDTQYF
NA	TRBV21-1	TRBJ2-7	NA	TGTGCCAGCAGCAAATTTTCGACAGGGGGCTACGAGCAGTACTTC	CASSKFSTGGYEQYF
NA	TRBV5-1	TRBJ2-3	NA	TGCGCCAGCGGGGACACCACAGATACGCAGTATTTT	CASGDTTDTQYF
TRBD2	TRBV9	TRBJ2-5	NA	TGTGCCAGCAGCGTAGGGGGGGGACTAGCGGGAGGGATTCAAGAGACCCAGTACTTC	CASSVGGGLAGGIQETQYF
NA	TRBV6-5	TRBJ1-2	few	TGTGCCAGCAGTTACCAGGGCCCGAACACCTATGGCTACACCTTC	CASSYQGPNTYGYTF
TRBD2	TRBV29-1	TRBJ2-3	NA	TGCAGCGTTGAAGGATCCCGGGACTATACAGATACGCAGTATTTT	CSVEGSRDYTDTQYF
TRBD2	TRBV19	TRBJ2-7	once	TGTGCCAGTAGTTTCCGAGCGGGAGGATCGGGCGAGCAGTACTTC	CASSFRAGGSGEQYF
NA	TRBV5-4	TRBJ2-7	NA	TGTGCCAGCAGGTTGACAGGAACCTACGAGCAGTACTTC	CASRLTGTYEQYF
NA	TRBV10-2	TRBJ1-2	few	TGCGCCAGCAGGCCCGGACACGGCGCTAACTATGGCTACACCTTC	CASRPGHGANYGYTF
NA	TRBV11-2	TRBJ1-2	NA	TGTGCCAGCAGCTTAGAACCCCGGGCTAACTATGGCTACACCTTC	CASSLEPRANYGYTF
NA	TRBV7-9	TRBJ2-3	NA	TGTGCCAGCAGTTCCGATCCGAGTCTGGAGTATTTT	CASSSDPSLEYF
NA	TRBV10-3	TRBJ2-5	few	TGTGCCATCGCGGCGGCCCAAGAGACCCAGTACTTC	CAIAAAQETQYF
NA	TRBV10-3	TRBJ1-1	NA	TGTGCCATCAGCCCTAAAACAGGTCCCACTGAAGCTTTCTTT	CAISPKTGPTEAFF
TRBD2	TRBV29-1	TRBJ2-3	NA	TGCAGCGTCCGAGCGGGAGATGGCACAGATACGCAGTATTTT	CSVRAGDGTDTQYF
NA	TRBV6-1	TRBJ1-5	NA	TGTGCCAGCAGAGCCGAGGGGGAATCTCAGCCCCAGCATTTT	CASRAEGESQPQHF
NA	TRBV29-1	TRBJ2-7	once	TGCAGCGTTGAGAAGTCCGGGACCTACGAGCAGTACTTC	CSVEKSGTYEQYF
NA	TRBV18	TRBJ1-2	NA	TGTGCCAGCTCACCTGGAGGGGCTGGAGGCTACACCTTC	CASSPGGAGGYTF
TRBD2	TRBV6-5	TRBJ2-7	NA	TGTGCCAGCAGTTTTACTAGCGGGGGGGCCCGCTACGAGCAGTACTTC	CASSFTSGGARYEQYF
NA	TRBV19	TRBJ2-1	NA	TGTGCCAGTAGTGCCGCTAGTGTCTACAATGAGCAGTTCTTC	CASSAASVYNEQFF
NA	TRBV5-1	TRBJ2-3	NA	TGCGCCAGCAGCCCCGGAGGGATGTCCGGACAGGGCACAGATACGCAGTATTTT	CASSPGGMSGQGTDTQYF
TRBD1	TRBV7-2	TRBJ1-2	NA	TGTGCCAGCAGTGACAGGGGTTTTGACTATGGCTACACCTTC	CASSDRGFDYGYTF
NA	TRBV7-9	TRBJ1-2	NA	TGTTCCAGCAGCATACAGGGAGATGGCTACACCTTC	CSSSIQGDGYTF
NA	TRBV10-3	TRBJ1-1	NA	TGTGCCATCAGTGGCGGGGGTCAGGGCGGGGGCACTGAAGCTTTCTTT	CAISGGGQGGGTEAFF
TRBD1	TRBV27	TRBJ2-7	NA	TGTGCCAGCAGTCCTCGGACAGGGGACCCCTACGAGCAGTACTTC	CASSPRTGDPYEQYF
NA	TRBV5-1	TRBJ2-7	NA	TGCGCCAGCAGCTTGCTAACGGAGACCTACGAGCAGTACTTC	CASSLLTETYEQYF
NA	TRBV19	TRBJ2-2	once	TGTGCCAGTAGTATGTGGGCGGGGTTGAACACCGGGGAGCTGTTTTTT	CASSMWAGLNTGELFF